The 22 T cell receptor beta chains below were found in one sample sequenced in a study of radiation and T cells in renal cell carcinoma. Using immunoSEQ multiplex PCR, the repertoire was profiled, and TCRdb retains in-frame clones only, with some absent. The sample carries roughly 82,000 clones, 80% to 90% recorded once. Time point reported: blood 4 weeks post-SBRT, at nephrectomy. Documented treatment: 15 Gy SBRT to primary tumor, nephrectomy 4 weeks later. The starting material was blood, obtained from a patient whose treatment included radiotherapy and nephrectomy. All receptors derive from a woman in her seventies with renal cell carcinoma.

V gene TRBV29-1 combines with J gene TRBJ2-7; D is perhaps TRBD1 (5 bases). Germline V gene data show CDR1 as SQVTM and CDR2 as ANQGSEA. The length of the CDR3 is 12 residues. Trimming took 4 bases from V and 2 from J, leaving 9 bases between them. The CDR3 DNA sequence: TGCAGCGTTGCCGAAGGGGCCTACGAGCAGTACTTC. Residues: CSVAEGAYEQYF.

V gene TRBV7-2 combines with J gene TRBJ2-1; TRBD2 matches at 11 bases. The ends lost 4 bases at V and 5 bases at J; junction bases unmatched: 13. CDR1 is SGHTA and CDR2 is FQGNSA in the germline V gene. The CDR3 contains 18 residues. DNA for the CDR3: TGTGCCAGCAGCTCCTCTGGACTAGCGGGCCCGAAAAACAATGAGCAGTTCTTC. Its translation: CASSSSGLAGPKNNEQFF.

The chain is built from TRBV11-3 and TRBJ2-3; weak D call: TRBD2 (5 bases). V lost 1 base and J 0 bases, leaving 8 bases between the germline ends. From germline, CDR1 is SGHNT and CDR2 YENEEA. The CDR3 length is 15 residues. Written as DNA, the CDR3 is TGTGCCAGCAGCTTAGGCGGGCTTAGCACAGATACGCAGTATTTT. Its protein is CASSLGGLSTDTQYF.

This chain joins TRBV5-1 and TRBJ1-2; tentatively, D is TRBD1 (5 bases). This CDR3 region has 14 residues. Trimming stripped 5 bases from V and 4 bases from J, with 15 bases between. From germline, CDR1 is SGHRS and CDR2 YFSETQ. CDR3 sequence reads: CASSFTGTGYGYTF. The CDR3 coding sequence is TGCGCCAGCAGTTTCACCGGGACGGGCTATGGCTACACCTTC.

In regard to this clone: At one boundary the junction diverges from the germline segment, which might be a read error. The rearrangement joins TRBV7-7 to TRBJ2-5; TRBD1 is a possible D gene (6 bases). CDR1 SSHAT and CDR2 FNYEAQ come from the germline V gene (reference sequence). This CDR3 spans 15 amino acids. The CDR3 region is CASSPTGSAKETQYF. CDR3 sequence (DNA): TGTGCTAGCAGCCCAACAGGGTCGGCAAAAGAGACCCAGTACTTC.

The chain joins TRBV5-6 to TRBJ1-6; tentative D call: TRBD1 (5 bases). The V end was cut by 1 base, the J end by 3 bases, with 5 bases between. Germline assignment: CDR1 SGHDT and CDR2 YYEEEE. This CDR3 comprises 14 residues. The CDR3: CASSLRGYNSPLHF. The CDR3 nucleotides are TGTGCCAGCAGCTTGAGGGGCTATAATTCACCCCTCCACTTT.

V usage is TRBV10-3 and J usage is TRBJ2-2; 7 bases align to TRBD1. Unmatched junction bases numbered 8, after V lost 3 bases and J lost 1 base. The germline gives CDR1 ENHRY, CDR2 SYGVKD. CDR3 length: 17 amino acids. The DNA of the CDR3 is TGTGCCATCAGTGACCCCCGGAGGACAGGGAACACCGGGGAGCTGTTTTTT. As protein: CAISDPRRTGNTGELFF.

The V call is TRBV7-8, the J call TRBJ2-1; D not certain. From germline, CDR1 is SGHVS and CDR2 FQNEAQ. The CDR3 extends over 11 amino acids. V was cut by 0 bases and J by 9 bases, with 3 bases left in between. The CDR3: CASSLAFEQFF. DNA of the CDR3: TGTGCCAGCAGCTTAGCGTTTGAGCAGTTCTTC. Complete variable domain (other parts from reference TRBV7-8 and TRBJ2-1): GAGVSQSPRYKVAKRGQDVALRCDPISGHVSLFWYQQALGQGPEFLTYFQNEAQLDKSGLPSDRFFAERPEGSVSTLKIQRTQQEDSAVYLCASSLAFEQFFGPGTRLTVL.

This chain connects TRBV7-9 to TRBJ2-2; D is unresolved. The CDR3 is 15 residues long. V was shortened by 1 base and J by 6 bases, with 12 bases between the two germline ends. Germline assignment: CDR1 SEHNR and CDR2 FQNEAQ (reference sequence). CDR3 sequence reads: CASSLGEVAAGELFF. CDR3 sequence (DNA): TGTGCCAGCAGCTTAGGGGAAGTCGCCGCCGGGGAGCTGTTTTTT.

The chain uses TRBV30 and TRBJ2-5, with D perhaps TRBD2 (6 bases). Germline CDR1 and CDR2: GTSNPN and SVGIG (reference sequence). The CDR3 length is 13 residues. The germline V and J ends were trimmed by 7 bases and 5 bases, with 17 bases remaining between them. The DNA for the CDR3 is TGTGCCTCTCCCGGAGGGGTCGGTGAGACCCAGTACTTC. This encodes CASPGGVGETQYF.

This clone was picked up one time. V usage is TRBV2 and J usage is TRBJ1-2; D unclear. The germline gives CDR1 SNHLY, CDR2 FYNNEI. The CDR3 runs to 13 residues. V was trimmed by 7 bases and J by 0 bases, leaving 9 bases between them. CDR3 residues: CASKSEANYGYTF. The CDR3 DNA is TGTGCCAGCAAGTCTGAGGCTAACTATGGCTACACCTTC. Full variable domain (missing parts from reference TRBV2 and TRBJ1-2): EPEVTQTPSHQVTQMGQEVILRCVPISNHLYFYWYRQILGQKVEFLVSFYNNEISEKSEIFDDQFSVERPDGSNFTLKIRSTKLEDSAMYFCASKSEANYGYTFGSGTRLTVV.

The chain couples TRBV4-3 to TRBJ1-6; possible D gene TRBD1, 5 bases. Germline CDR1 reads LGHNA; CDR2 reads YSLEER. The CDR3 totals 16 residues. The ends were cut back, 0 bases at V and 7 bases at J, with 13 bases in the middle. The CDR3 sequence: CASSQDGTRGNSPLHF. In nucleotides, the CDR3 is TGCGCCAGCAGCCAAGATGGAACAAGGGGCAATTCACCCCTCCACTTT.

V and J are TRBV7-2 and TRBJ1-2; D is unclear. Germline V gives CDR1 SGHTA, CDR2 FQGNSA. The V and J ends lost 3 bases and 3 bases respectively, with 8 bases between them. The CDR3 is 13 residues long. The CDR3 DNA reads TGTGCCAGCAGCTTTGACATTGACTATGGCTACACCTTC. Residues: CASSFDIDYGYTF. The complete variable domain, with remaining parts taken from reference TRBV7-2 and TRBJ1-2, reads GAGVSQSPSNKVTEKGKDVELRCDPISGHTALYWYRQSLGQGLEFLIYFQGNSAPDKSGLPSDRFSAERTGGSVSTLTIQRTQQEDSAVYLCASSFDIDYGYTFGSGTRLTVV.

This chain connects TRBV14 to TRBJ1-6; D remains ambiguous. The germline V gene encodes CDR1 SGHDN and CDR2 FVKESK. This CDR3 has 14 amino acids. The V gene lost 0 bases and the J gene lost 7 bases, with 7 bases spanning the gap. The CDR3 region has the DNA TGTGCCAGCAGCCAAGAGGCCAAAAATTCACCCCTCCACTTT. It encodes CASSQEAKNSPLHF.

This chain uses TRBV7-2 with TRBJ2-5; D tentatively reads TRBD1 or TRBD2 (6 bases each). The CDR3 covers 16 residues. CDR1 SGHTA and CDR2 FQGNSA come from the germline V gene. With 1 base removed from V and 2 bases from J, the gap between germline ends came to 14 bases. The CDR3 here is CASSLVLRGPQETQYF. For the CDR3, the DNA is TGTGCCAGCAGCTTAGTTCTACGGGGGCCTCAAGAGACCCAGTACTTC.

This chain joins TRBV7-3 and TRBJ2-5, with D tentatively TRBD1 or TRBD2 (6 bases each). V dropped 0 bases and J dropped 1 base, with 12 bases sitting between them. The CDR3 loop spans 16 amino acids. Germline CDR1 and CDR2: SGHTA and FQGTGA. The CDR3 DNA is TGTGCCAGCAGCTTAACCGGGGGCGCTACCCAAGAGACCCAGTACTTC. Protein: CASSLTGGATQETQYF.

J is TRBJ2-1 and V is TRBV7-9; TRBD1 agrees at 10 bases. The germline V gene encodes CDR1 SEHNR and CDR2 FQNEAQ (reference sequence). V was clipped by 5 bases and J by 1 base; unmatched bases: 5. The CDR3 spans 16 residues. This CDR3 reads CASSPRTGGSYNEQFF. CDR3 bases: TGTGCCAGCAGCCCAAGGACAGGGGGGTCCTACAATGAGCAGTTCTTC.

The genes are TRBV6-1 and TRBJ2-5; D is perhaps TRBD1 (6 bases). The germline V gene encodes CDR1 MNHNS and CDR2 SASEGT. V lost 6 bases and J lost 11, with 19 bases in between. CDR3 length: 13 residues. The CDR3 DNA is TGTGCCAGCAGCCTTACAGGGTTTAGGGAGCAGTACTTC. As protein: CASSLTGFREQYF.

The chain employs TRBV6-1 and TRBJ1-2; 9 bases line up with TRBD1. Germline V CDR1 and CDR2: MNHNS, SASEGT. Unmatched junction bases numbered 4, after V lost 0 bases and J lost 8 bases. There are 14 residues in the CDR3. This CDR3 is CASSEAGTGWGYTF. In DNA, the CDR3 is TGTGCCAGCAGTGAAGCGGGGACAGGGTGGGGCTACACCTTC.

The J gene is TRBJ2-6, the V gene TRBV5-6, with D hard to call. Germline CDR1 and CDR2: SGHDT and YYEEEE. This CDR3 has 15 amino acids. The V end was cut by 3 bases, the J end by 0 bases, with 7 bases between. CDR3 sequence reads: CASSSIGSGANVLTF. CDR3 sequence (DNA): TGTGCCAGCAGCTCCATCGGCTCTGGGGCCAACGTCCTGACTTTC.

The chain carries TRBV4-3 and TRBJ1-4; unclear D gene. Germline V gene sequence: CDR1 LGHNA, CDR2 YSLEER. There are 14 residues in the CDR3. V gave up 5 bases and J gave up 0 bases, with 7 bases separating them. CDR3 residues: CASSSQATNEKLFF. CDR3 DNA sequence: TGCGCCAGCAGCTCTCAAGCAACTAATGAAAAACTGTTTTTT.

The J gene is TRBJ2-7, the V gene TRBV7-3, with 8 nucleotides matching TRBD1. CDR3 length: 14 residues. Unmatched junction bases numbered 7, after V lost 5 bases and J lost 4 bases. Germline CDR1 is SGHTA and CDR2 is FQGTGA. The CDR3 spells CASSPGQGPYEQYF. CDR3 bases: TGTGCCAGCAGCCCAGGACAGGGACCTTACGAGCAGTACTTC.